These T cell receptor beta chains were read from a single sample in a study of blood T cells in healthy people across ages. TCRdb reanalysed the 5' RACE reads using MiXCR and keeps one entry per CDR3 protein. The data show 1,300,000 or so distinct CDR3 sequences, approximately 60% seen once. Sequencing was done on a sample of blood. These receptors were collected from a man younger than 30 in good health. CDR3s include the opening cysteine and the closing phenylalanine or tryptophan. The order of the fields is CDR3 DNA, CDR3 protein, D gene, J gene, clone size, V gene. A D gene is named only where the DNA matches it firmly. Clone size appears in some rows only: once, few, many, or a class for an expanded clone.

TGCAGTGCTAGAGATGGGACTAGCGTACAGTCCTACGAGCAGTACTTC | CSARDGTSVQSYEQYF | TRBD2 | TRBJ2-7 | . | TRBV20-1
TGCGCCAGCAGCCCGACCTTTGGGGGCCCCACTGAAGCTTTCTTT | CASSPTFGGPTEAFF | . | TRBJ1-1 | . | TRBV5-1
TGTGCCAGCAGCGTGGGACAGAACTCTGGGGCCAACGTCCTGACTTTC | CASSVGQNSGANVLTF | TRBD1 | TRBJ2-6 | . | TRBV6-6
TGTGCCAGCAGGCAGGGGTCGGATGGCTACACCTTC | CASRQGSDGYTF | . | TRBJ1-2 | . | TRBV6-5
TGTGCCAGCAGTTTATCCCCTGAATGGCTCCACTTT | CASSLSPEWLHF | . | TRBJ1-6 | . | TRBV12-3/TRBV12-4
TGCGCCAGCAGCCAAGAGGCGGGAGGAGAGACCCAGTACTTC | CASSQEAGGETQYF | TRBD2 | TRBJ2-5 | . | TRBV4-1
TGTGCCAGCAGTTTTCTGATCCAGCGGGATAGCACAGATACGCAGTATTTT | CASSFLIQRDSTDTQYF | TRBD2 | TRBJ2-3 | . | TRBV12-3/TRBV12-4
TGCGCCCGCAGCCAAGATACCTCCTCGGGAAATTCACCCCTCCACTTT | CARSQDTSSGNSPLHF | . | TRBJ1-6 | . | TRBV4-3
TGCAGTGCTCCGCACCCAGGGGAGAGCACTGAAGCTTTCTTT | CSAPHPGESTEAFF | . | TRBJ1-1 | . | TRBV20-1
TGCAGTGCCACCTCGGACAGGCTCAGCACAGATACGCAGTATTTT | CSATSDRLSTDTQYF | TRBD1 | TRBJ2-3 | few | TRBV20-1
TGTGCCAGCAGTTTCTACAGAGGGGAGACCCAGTACTTC | CASSFYRGETQYF | . | TRBJ2-5 | . | TRBV12-3/TRBV12-4
TGTGCCAGCAGCGAGATGCAGGGAAGCCCCCTCCACTTT | CASSEMQGSPLHF | . | TRBJ1-6 | few | TRBV7-2
TGTGCCAGCAGTTATCAGAACCAAGAGACCCAGTTCTTC | CASSYQNQETQFF | . | TRBJ2-1 | . | TRBV6-2/TRBV6-3
TGTGCCAGCAATGAAGCGCTTCTAAGGACTGAAGCTTTCTTT | CASNEALLRTEAFF | . | TRBJ1-1 | once | TRBV6-1
TGTGCCAGCAGGCCCGGGACAGGGGTTTTGTCTGGGGCCAACGTCCTGACTTTC | CASRPGTGVLSGANVLTF | TRBD1 | TRBJ2-6 | few | TRBV12-3/TRBV12-4
TGCAGTGCAACCTCGCCACAAACCCGGGACGAGCAGTACTTC | CSATSPQTRDEQYF | . | TRBJ2-7 | . | TRBV20-1
TGTGCCACCCAATTCGGGCAGGACCCCCAAGAGACCCAGTACTTC | CATQFGQDPQETQYF | . | TRBJ2-5 | . | TRBV7-9
TGTGCCAGTAGTATAGCAACATATGGCTACACCTTC | CASSIATYGYTF | . | TRBJ1-2 | . | TRBV19
TGCAGCGTTTCCGGGGGTCGGGGCACTGAAGCTTTCTTT | CSVSGGRGTEAFF | . | TRBJ1-1 | . | TRBV29-1
TGTGCCAGCAGCCTAGCGGACTGGGGAGCCAAAAACATTCAGTACTTC | CASSLADWGAKNIQYF | TRBD2 | TRBJ2-4 | few | TRBV12-3/TRBV12-4
TGCGCCAGCAGCTCTTTCCGGACGGGAACAGATACGCAGTATTTT | CASSSFRTGTDTQYF | . | TRBJ2-3 | . | TRBV5-1
TGTGCCAGCAGCCCCCGCTCCGCGGAGCCTTCAAATGAAAAACTGTTTTTT | CASSPRSAEPSNEKLFF | . | TRBJ1-4 | . | TRBV7-8
TGCAGCGTTAGAGACCGGGGCGAGCAGTACTTC | CSVRDRGEQYF | . | TRBJ2-7 | once | TRBV29-1
TGTGCCAGCAGACTCGCCGGGACAGGGGATTACGAGCAGTACTTC | CASRLAGTGDYEQYF | TRBD1 | TRBJ2-7 | few | TRBV27
TGCGCCAGCAGCAGCCACAGGGGTGACGGCTACACCTTC | CASSSHRGDGYTF | TRBD1 | TRBJ1-2 | . | TRBV5-1
TGTGCCAGCAGCTTAGATCTGAGCGGGGTCTACAATGAGCAGTTCTTC | CASSLDLSGVYNEQFF | TRBD2 | TRBJ2-1 | . | TRBV11-2
TGTGCCAGCAGTTACGCCCCCGAGGATCCCTATGGCTACACCTTC | CASSYAPEDPYGYTF | . | TRBJ1-2 | . | TRBV6-2/TRBV6-3
TGCGCCAGCAGCGCGGGACATGCGATCTCCTACGAGCAGTACTTC | CASSAGHAISYEQYF | . | TRBJ2-7 | . | TRBV10-2
TGTGCCAGCAGTGAATCCCGGATTCTATCCTACAATGAGCAGTTCTTC | CASSESRILSYNEQFF | . | TRBJ2-1 | . | TRBV25-1
TGTGCCAGCAGGATACAGGGCGTCAACTATGGCTACACCTTC | CASRIQGVNYGYTF | . | TRBJ1-2 | . | TRBV28
TGCAGTGCTTTAAGGGTGGATAACTATGGCTACACCTTC | CSALRVDNYGYTF | . | TRBJ1-2 | . | TRBV20-1
TGTGCCAGCAGCCCCGCTTCAGGGGTAGATACGCAGTATTTT | CASSPASGVDTQYF | . | TRBJ2-3 | few | TRBV2
TGCAGTGCTAGAACACAGACCCCGGACAGGGGTGGGTACTACGAGCAGTACTTC | CSARTQTPDRGGYYEQYF | TRBD1 | TRBJ2-7 | . | TRBV20-1
TGTGCCAGCAGACCTTGGGGGGCCGCCCACAATGAGCAGTTCTTC | CASRPWGAAHNEQFF | . | TRBJ2-1 | . | TRBV27
TGCGCCAGCAGCCAAACGGCAGCGGGGGGTTACGAGCAGTACTTC | CASSQTAAGGYEQYF | TRBD2 | TRBJ2-7 | . | TRBV4-1
TGTGCCAGCAGCCCCTATAGGAGGAGCAATGAAAAACTGTTTTTT | CASSPYRRSNEKLFF | . | TRBJ1-4 | many | TRBV7-9
TGTGCCAGCAGTTTAGCGAAGTGGGAGGGCCTGAATGAGCAGTTCTTC | CASSLAKWEGLNEQFF | TRBD2 | TRBJ2-1 | . | TRBV12-3/TRBV12-4
TGTGCCAGTAGGCAGGGGGGCTTTTACGAGCAGTACTTC | CASRQGGFYEQYF | . | TRBJ2-7 | . | TRBV19
TGCAGAGCCTGGACAGGGAATGAAAAACTGTTTTTT | CRAWTGNEKLFF | TRBD1 | TRBJ1-4 | few | TRBV29-1
TGTGCCAGCAGCTTAGTAGGGGTGGGAGGGGGCCACAATGAGCAGTTCTTC | CASSLVGVGGGHNEQFF | . | TRBJ2-1 | . | TRBV7-2
TGTGCCAGCAGCAAAAGAAGACGGGTGCAGCCCCAGCATTTT | CASSKRRRVQPQHF | . | TRBJ1-5 | few | TRBV21-1
TGTGCCAGCAGTTATGGGGGAATGTACGAGCAGTACTTC | CASSYGGMYEQYF | . | TRBJ2-7 | . | TRBV6-2/TRBV6-3
TGCAGTGCCCTAACCGGGTTCCGCTTGGCAGAGCAGTTCTTC | CSALTGFRLAEQFF | . | TRBJ2-1 | . | TRBV20-1
TGTGCCAGCAGCCACCTACAATCTGGCTACACCTTC | CASSHLQSGYTF | . | TRBJ1-2 | few | TRBV3-1
TGCGCCAGCAGCAACAACTACAGAGGTTATGAGCAGTTCTTC | CASSNNYRGYEQFF | . | TRBJ2-1 | few | TRBV5-1
TGCAGCGTCAGAGGACTAGCGGGGCTCCCAAAGGATGAGCAGTTCTTC | CSVRGLAGLPKDEQFF | TRBD2 | TRBJ2-1 | . | TRBV29-1
TGTGCCAGCGGCGATTGGAACTTCTTCGGGGGCTACACCTTC | CASGDWNFFGGYTF | . | TRBJ1-2 | . | TRBV27
TGTGCCAGCAGTTCCCGTGAAGCGGGAGTGGACACAGATACGCAGTATTTT | CASSSREAGVDTDTQYF | TRBD2 | TRBJ2-3 | . | TRBV6-5
TGTGCCAGCAGCCAATACAGGGCCGGATCACCCCTCCACTTT | CASSQYRAGSPLHF | . | TRBJ1-6 | . | TRBV3-1
TGTGCCAGCAGCCATGGGTTACGCCGGACTGTTCGGAGGCGGGATACGCAGTATTTT | CASSHGLRRTVRRRDTQYF | . | TRBJ2-3 | . | TRBV3-1
TGTGCCAGCAGCTTAGTTTTTGGGGACAGTTTCTCCTACGAGCAGTACTTC | CASSLVFGDSFSYEQYF | TRBD1 | TRBJ2-7 | few | TRBV11-2
TGTGCCAGCAGTTTCCTGGGACAGGGGCGAATGAACACTGAAGCTTTCTTT | CASSFLGQGRMNTEAFF | TRBD1 | TRBJ1-1 | once | TRBV28
TGCGCCAGCAGTGAGTCCCTCGGGACAGATACGGGGACGCAGTATTTT | CASSESLGTDTGTQYF | TRBD1 | TRBJ2-3 | . | TRBV10-2
TGTGCTAGTGGTTCCCCTCGACAGCAACAGGGCTCCTACGAGCAGTACTTC | CASGSPRQQQGSYEQYF | . | TRBJ2-7 | few | TRBV12-5
TGTGCCAGCAGCCCCCGCCGTCCCGGGACAGGGACCAGAACCCTTGAGCAGTTCTTC | CASSPRRPGTGTRTLEQFF | TRBD1 | TRBJ2-1 | . | TRBV7-2
TGTGCCAGCAGCTTGGGACTAGCATCAGTTATGAGCTCCTACAATGAGCAGTTCTTC | CASSLGLASVMSSYNEQFF | TRBD2 | TRBJ2-1 | . | TRBV7-2
TGCAGTGTCCTACAGGGGGTCGGGGACGAGCAGTACTTC | CSVLQGVGDEQYF | TRBD1 | TRBJ2-7 | . | TRBV20-1
TGTGCCAGCAGCCAATTCGACCGCCTGAATAGCAATCAGCCCCAGCATTTT | CASSQFDRLNSNQPQHF | . | TRBJ1-5 | . | TRBV4-2
TGTGCCAGGGAAAACCGGGACTCCCTTAGCCCTAGGACAGATACGCAGTATTTT | CARENRDSLSPRTDTQYF | . | TRBJ2-3 | . | TRBV6-1
TGTGCCACCAGCAGGAGGGGACAGATGGGACGCAATGAGCAGTTCTTC | CATSRRGQMGRNEQFF | TRBD1 | TRBJ2-1 | few | TRBV15